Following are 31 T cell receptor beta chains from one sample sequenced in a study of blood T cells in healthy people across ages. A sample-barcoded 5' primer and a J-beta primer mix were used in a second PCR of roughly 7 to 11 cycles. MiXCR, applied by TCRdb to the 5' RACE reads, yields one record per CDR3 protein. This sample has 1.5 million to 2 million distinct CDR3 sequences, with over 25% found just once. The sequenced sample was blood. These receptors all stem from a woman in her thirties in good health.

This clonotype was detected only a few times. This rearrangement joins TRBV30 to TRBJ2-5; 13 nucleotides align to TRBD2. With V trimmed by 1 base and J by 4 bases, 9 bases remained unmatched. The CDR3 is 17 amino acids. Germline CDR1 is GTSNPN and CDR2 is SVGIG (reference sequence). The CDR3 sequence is CAWSEGTSGEGGETQYF. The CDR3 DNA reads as TGTGCCTGGAGTGAGGGGACTAGCGGGGAGGGAGGAGAGACCCAGTACTTC. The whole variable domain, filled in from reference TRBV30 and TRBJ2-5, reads SQTIHQWPATLVQPVGSPLSLECTVEGTSNPNLYWYRQAAGRGLQLLFYSVGIGQISSEVPQNLSASRPQDRQFILSSKKLLLSDSGFYLCAWSEGTSGEGGETQYFGPGTRLLVL.

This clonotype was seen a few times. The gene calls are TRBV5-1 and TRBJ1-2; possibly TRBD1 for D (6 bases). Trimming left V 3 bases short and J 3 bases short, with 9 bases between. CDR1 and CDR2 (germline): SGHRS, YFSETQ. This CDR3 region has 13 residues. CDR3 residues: CASSSDSHYGYTF. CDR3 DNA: TGCGCCAGCAGCTCGGACAGCCACTATGGCTACACCTTC.

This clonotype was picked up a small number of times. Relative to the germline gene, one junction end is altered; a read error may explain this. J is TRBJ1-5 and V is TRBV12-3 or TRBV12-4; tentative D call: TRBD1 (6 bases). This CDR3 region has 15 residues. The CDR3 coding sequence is TGTGCCTGCAGTGCGGCAGGGGTCGGCAATCAGCCCCAGCATTTT. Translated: CACSAAGVGNQPQHF.

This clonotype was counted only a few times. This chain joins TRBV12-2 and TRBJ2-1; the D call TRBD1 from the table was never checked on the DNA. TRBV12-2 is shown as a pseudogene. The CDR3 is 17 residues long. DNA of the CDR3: TGTGCAAGTCGCTTAGTTCAGCCGGGACCCCTACTAAATGAGCAGTTCTTC. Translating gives CASRLVQPGPLLNEQFF.

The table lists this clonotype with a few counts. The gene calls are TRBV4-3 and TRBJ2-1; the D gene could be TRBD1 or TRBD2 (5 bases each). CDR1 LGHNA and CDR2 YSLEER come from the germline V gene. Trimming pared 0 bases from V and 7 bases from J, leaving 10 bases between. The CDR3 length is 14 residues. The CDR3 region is CASSQEGRRNEQFF. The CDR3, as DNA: TGCGCCAGCAGCCAAGAGGGACGGAGAAATGAGCAGTTCTTC.

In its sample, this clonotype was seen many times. CDR3 nucleotides: TGTGCCAGAGAGGGGAGCTCCTACAATGAGCAGTTCTTC. As protein: CAREGSSYNEQFF. V is TRBV2 and J is TRBJ2-1, with D possibly being TRBD1 or TRBD2 (5 bases each). This CDR3 comprises 13 residues. Looked up from germline, CDR1 is SNHLY and CDR2 is FYNNEI. V dropped 9 bases and J dropped 0 bases, with 9 bases sitting between them.

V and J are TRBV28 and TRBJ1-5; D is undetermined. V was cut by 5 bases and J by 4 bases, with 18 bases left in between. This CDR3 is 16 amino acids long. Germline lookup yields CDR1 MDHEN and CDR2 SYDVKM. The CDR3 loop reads CASSRPPGSGNQPQHF. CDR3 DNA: TGTGCCAGCAGTCGGCCGCCGGGTAGTGGGAATCAGCCCCAGCATTTT. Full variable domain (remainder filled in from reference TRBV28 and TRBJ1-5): DVKVTQSSRYLVKRTGEKVFLECVQDMDHENMFWYRQDPGLGLRLIYFSYDVKMKEKGDIPEGYSVSREKKERFSLILESASTNQTSMYLCASSRPPGSGNQPQHFGDGTRLSIL.

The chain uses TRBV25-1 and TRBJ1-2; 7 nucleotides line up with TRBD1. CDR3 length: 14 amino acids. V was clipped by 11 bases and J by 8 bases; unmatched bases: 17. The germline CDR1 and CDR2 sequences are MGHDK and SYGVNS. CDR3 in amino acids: CAAIPRDSPLGYTF. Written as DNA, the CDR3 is TGTGCCGCCATTCCTCGGGACAGCCCTTTGGGCTACACCTTC.

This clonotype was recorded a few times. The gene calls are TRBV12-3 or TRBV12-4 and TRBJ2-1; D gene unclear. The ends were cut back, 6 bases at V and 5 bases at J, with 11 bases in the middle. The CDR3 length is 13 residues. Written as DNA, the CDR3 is TGTGCCAGCAGCCTAGACGCCAACAATGAGCAGTTCTTC. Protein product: CASSLDANNEQFF.

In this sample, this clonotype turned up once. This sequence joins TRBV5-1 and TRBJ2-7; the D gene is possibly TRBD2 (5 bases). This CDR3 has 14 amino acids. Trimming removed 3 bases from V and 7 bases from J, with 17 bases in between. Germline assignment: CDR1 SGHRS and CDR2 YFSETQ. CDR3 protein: CASSYIPGLNEQYF. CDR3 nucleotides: TGCGCCAGCAGCTATATCCCCGGACTCAATGAGCAGTACTTC.

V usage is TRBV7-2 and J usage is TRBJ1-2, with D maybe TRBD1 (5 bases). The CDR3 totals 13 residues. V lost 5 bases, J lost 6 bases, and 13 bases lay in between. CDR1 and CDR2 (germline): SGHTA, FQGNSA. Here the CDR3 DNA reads TGTACCAGCAGCCTGTTAGGGGAGGATGGCTACACCTTC. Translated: CTSSLLGEDGYTF.

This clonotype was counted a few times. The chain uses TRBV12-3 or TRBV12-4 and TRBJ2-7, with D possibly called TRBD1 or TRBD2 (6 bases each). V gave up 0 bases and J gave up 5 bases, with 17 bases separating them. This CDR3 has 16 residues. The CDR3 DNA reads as TGTGCCAGCAGTTTAGCGAGTGAGGGGGGCTTCCACGAGCAGTACTTC. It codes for CASSLASEGGFHEQYF.

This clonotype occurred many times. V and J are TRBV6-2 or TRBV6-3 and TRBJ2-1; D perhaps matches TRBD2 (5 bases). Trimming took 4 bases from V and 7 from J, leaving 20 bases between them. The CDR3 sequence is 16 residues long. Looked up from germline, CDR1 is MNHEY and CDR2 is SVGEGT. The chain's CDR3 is CASSSGLVGLGNEQFF. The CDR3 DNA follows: TGTGCCAGCAGTTCCGGCCTCGTCGGACTGGGGAATGAGCAGTTCTTC.

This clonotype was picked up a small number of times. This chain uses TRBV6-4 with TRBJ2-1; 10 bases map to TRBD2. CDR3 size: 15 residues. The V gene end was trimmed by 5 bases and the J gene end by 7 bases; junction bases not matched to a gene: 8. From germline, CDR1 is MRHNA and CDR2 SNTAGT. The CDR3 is CASSPSGGASNEQFF. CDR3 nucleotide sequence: TGTGCCAGCAGTCCCAGCGGGGGGGCCTCAAATGAGCAGTTCTTC.

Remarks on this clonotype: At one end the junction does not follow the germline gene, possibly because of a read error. CDR3 amino acids: CAGSVGQGAAYEQYF. CDR3 nucleotides: TGTGCCGGCAGCGTCGGACAGGGGGCGGCCTACGAGCAGTACTTC. The gene calls are TRBV7-6 and TRBJ2-7; the match to TRBD1 covers 11 bases. Germline values: CDR1 SGHVS, CDR2 FNYEAQ. This CDR3 spans 15 amino acids. Using reference TRBV7-6 and TRBJ2-7 for the parts outside the CDR3, the full variable domain is GAGVSQSPRYKVTKRGQDVALRCDPISGHVSLYWYRQALGQGPEFLTYFNYEAQQDKSGLPNDRFSAERPEGSISTLTIQRTEQRDSAMYRCAGSVGQGAAYEQYFGPGTRLTVT.

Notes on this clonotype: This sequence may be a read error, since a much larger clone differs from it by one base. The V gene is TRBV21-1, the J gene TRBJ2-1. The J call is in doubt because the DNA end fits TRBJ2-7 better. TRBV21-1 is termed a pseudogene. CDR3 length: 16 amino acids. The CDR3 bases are TGTGCCAGCAGCAACCCCGTATGGGGTTCCTACAATGAGCAGTACTTC. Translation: CASSNPVWGSYNEQYF.

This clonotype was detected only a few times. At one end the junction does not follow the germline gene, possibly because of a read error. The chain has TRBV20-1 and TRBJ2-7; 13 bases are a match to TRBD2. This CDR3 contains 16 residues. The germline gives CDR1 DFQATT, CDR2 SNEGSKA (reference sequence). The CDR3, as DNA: TGCAGTGCCAGAGAACTACTAGCGGGGGGGTCCTACGAGCAGTACTTC. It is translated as CSARELLAGGSYEQYF.

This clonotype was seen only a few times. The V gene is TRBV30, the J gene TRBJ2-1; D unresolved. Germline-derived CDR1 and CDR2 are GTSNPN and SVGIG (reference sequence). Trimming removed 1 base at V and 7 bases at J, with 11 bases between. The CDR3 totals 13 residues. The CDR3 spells CAWSGGLGNEQFF. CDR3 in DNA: TGTGCCTGGAGTGGTGGCCTAGGGAATGAGCAGTTCTTC.

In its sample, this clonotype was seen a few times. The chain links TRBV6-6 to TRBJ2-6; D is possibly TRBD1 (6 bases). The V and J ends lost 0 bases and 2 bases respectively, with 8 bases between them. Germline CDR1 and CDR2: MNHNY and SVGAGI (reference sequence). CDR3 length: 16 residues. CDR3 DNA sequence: TGTGCCAGCAGTTACTCGTACAGGGCTGGGGCCAACGTCCTGACTTTC. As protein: CASSYSYRAGANVLTF.

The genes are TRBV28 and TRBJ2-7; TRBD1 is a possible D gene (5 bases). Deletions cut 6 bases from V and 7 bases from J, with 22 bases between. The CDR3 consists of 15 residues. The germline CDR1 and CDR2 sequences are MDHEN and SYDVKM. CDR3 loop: CASRMSTGPVGEQYF. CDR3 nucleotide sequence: TGTGCCAGCAGGATGAGTACAGGACCAGTAGGAGAGCAGTACTTC.

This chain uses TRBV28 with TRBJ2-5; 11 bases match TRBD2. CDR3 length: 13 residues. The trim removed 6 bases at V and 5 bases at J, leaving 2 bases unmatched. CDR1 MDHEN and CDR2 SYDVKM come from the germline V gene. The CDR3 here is CASRVAGGETQYF. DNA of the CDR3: TGTGCCAGCAGAGTAGCGGGGGGGGAGACCCAGTACTTC. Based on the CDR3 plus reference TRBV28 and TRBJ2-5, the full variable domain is DVKVTQSSRYLVKRTGEKVFLECVQDMDHENMFWYRQDPGLGLRLIYFSYDVKMKEKGDIPEGYSVSREKKERFSLILESASTNQTSMYLCASRVAGGETQYFGPGTRLLVL.

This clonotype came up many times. For the CDR3, the DNA is TGCGCCAGCAGCCGAGGAGCGGGGAGCACAGATACGCAGTATTTT. It encodes CASSRGAGSTDTQYF. The V gene is TRBV5-1, the J gene TRBJ2-3, with 7 nucleotides matching TRBD2. Germline assignment: CDR1 SGHRS and CDR2 YFSETQ. J lost 0 bases, V lost 4 bases, and 5 bases had no gene match. This CDR3 has 15 residues.

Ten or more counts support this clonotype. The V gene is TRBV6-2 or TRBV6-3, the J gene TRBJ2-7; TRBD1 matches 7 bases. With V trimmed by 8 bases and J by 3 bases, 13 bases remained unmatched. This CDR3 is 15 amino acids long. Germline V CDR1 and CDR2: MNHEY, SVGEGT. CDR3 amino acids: CASRPGSGQNYEQYF. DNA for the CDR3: TGTGCCAGCCGCCCGGGCTCGGGACAGAACTACGAGCAGTACTTC.

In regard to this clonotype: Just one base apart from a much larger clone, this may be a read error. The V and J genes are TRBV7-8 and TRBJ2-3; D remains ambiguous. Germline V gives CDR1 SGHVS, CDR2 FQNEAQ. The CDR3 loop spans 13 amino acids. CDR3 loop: CASNLEGTDTQYF. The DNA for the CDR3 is TGTGCCAGCAACTTAGAGGGCACAGATACGCAGTATTTT.

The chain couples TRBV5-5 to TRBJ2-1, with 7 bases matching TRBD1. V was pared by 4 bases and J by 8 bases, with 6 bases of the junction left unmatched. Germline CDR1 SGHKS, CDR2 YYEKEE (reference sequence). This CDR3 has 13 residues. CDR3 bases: TGTGCCAGCAGCGGACAACAGGGGTATGAGCAGTTCTTC. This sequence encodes CASSGQQGYEQFF. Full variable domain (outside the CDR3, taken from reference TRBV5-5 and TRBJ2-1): DAGVTQSPTHLIKTRGQQVTLRCSPISGHKSVSWYQQVLGQGPQFIFQYYEKEERGRGNFPDRFSARQFPNYSSELNVNALLLGDSALYLCASSGQQGYEQFFGPGTRLTVL.

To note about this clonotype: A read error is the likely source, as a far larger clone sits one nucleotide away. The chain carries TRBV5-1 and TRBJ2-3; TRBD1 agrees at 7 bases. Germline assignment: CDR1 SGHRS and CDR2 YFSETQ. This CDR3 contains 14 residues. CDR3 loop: CASSLGDSTDAQYF. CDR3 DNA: TGCGCCAGCAGCTTGGGGGACAGCACAGATGCGCAGTATTTT.

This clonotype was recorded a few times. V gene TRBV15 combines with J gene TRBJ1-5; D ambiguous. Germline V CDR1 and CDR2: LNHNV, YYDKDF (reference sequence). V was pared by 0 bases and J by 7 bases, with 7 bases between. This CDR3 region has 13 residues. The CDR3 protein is CATSRESRQPQHF. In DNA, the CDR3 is TGTGCCACCAGCAGAGAAAGTCGGCAGCCCCAGCATTTT.

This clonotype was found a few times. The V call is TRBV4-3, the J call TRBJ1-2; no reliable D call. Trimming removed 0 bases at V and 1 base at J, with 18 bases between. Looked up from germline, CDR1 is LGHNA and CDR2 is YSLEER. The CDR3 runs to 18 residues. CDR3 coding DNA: TGCGCCAGCAGCCAAGACCCGCCGGGGAGTAGAGTTAACTATGGCTACACCTTC. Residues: CASSQDPPGSRVNYGYTF.

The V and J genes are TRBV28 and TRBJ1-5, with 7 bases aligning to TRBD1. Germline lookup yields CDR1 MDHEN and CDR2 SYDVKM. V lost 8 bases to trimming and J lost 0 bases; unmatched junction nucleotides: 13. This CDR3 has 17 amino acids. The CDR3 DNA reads TGTGCCAGCGAGCGAAGGGGGCGGAAATATAGCAATCAGCCCCAGCATTTT. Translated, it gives CASERRGRKYSNQPQHF.

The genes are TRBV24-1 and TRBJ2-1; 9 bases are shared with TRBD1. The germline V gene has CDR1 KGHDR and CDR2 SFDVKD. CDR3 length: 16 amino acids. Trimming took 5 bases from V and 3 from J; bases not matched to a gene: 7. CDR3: CATSAPTGQGYNEQFF. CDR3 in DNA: TGTGCCACCAGTGCGCCGACGGGACAGGGCTACAATGAGCAGTTCTTC.

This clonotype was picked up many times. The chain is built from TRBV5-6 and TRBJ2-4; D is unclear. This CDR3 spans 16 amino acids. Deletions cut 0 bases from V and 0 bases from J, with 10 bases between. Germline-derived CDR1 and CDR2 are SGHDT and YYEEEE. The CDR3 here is CASSLGATVAKNIQYF. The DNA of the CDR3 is TGTGCCAGCAGCTTGGGGGCCACTGTAGCCAAAAACATTCAGTACTTC.